A selection of T cell receptor beta chains follows, all from one sample in a study of blood T cell repertoires in COVID-19. Data came from immunoSEQ multiplex PCR; TCRdb stores just in-frame clones and leaves some out. The sample yields 350,000 or so clones, about 87% seen once. What was sequenced was peripheral blood. These receptors came from a woman in her thirties with COVID-19, enrolled during active disease. Both conserved end residues are part of each CDR3. Each record gives: V gene, J gene, CDR3 protein.

TRBV11-3	TRBJ1-3	CASSQTEYTGVSGNTIYF
TRBV21-1	TRBJ1-1	CASSKVQVMNTEAFF
TRBV10-2	TRBJ2-3	CASRTDSSTDTQYF
TRBV4-2	TRBJ2-1	CASSPLLRGRHEQFF
TRBV6-5	TRBJ2-3	CASSSVTSTDTQYF
TRBV2	TRBJ2-1	CASSATRVPFF
TRBV5-8	TRBJ2-2	CASSPGQVNTGELFF
TRBV7-9	TRBJ1-2	CASSVRDRTMWGMNYGYTF
TRBV6-1	TRBJ1-1	CASAEGDTEAFF
TRBV27	TRBJ2-2	CASSLRPSGAGVTGELFF
TRBV18	TRBJ1-4	CASSPIEGGKLFF
TRBV6-2/TRBV6-3	TRBJ2-2	CASRPSGGANTGELFF
TRBV30	TRBJ1-2	CAWSQTGTGGYTF
TRBV7-6	TRBJ2-5	CASSSPGLRETQYF
TRBV6-1	TRBJ2-3	CASSEAASGGALGDTQYF
TRBV19	TRBJ2-2	CASSLTGTGELFF
TRBV4-3	TRBJ1-3	CASSLGQFSGNTIYF
TRBV27	TRBJ1-6	CASSLPQGGSPLHF